A selection of T cell receptor beta chains follows, all from one sample in a study of cytomegalovirus exposure and HLA in healthy donors. The data were produced by immunoSEQ multiplex PCR, yet TCRdb's version contains in-frame clones alone and is incomplete. The table for this sample gives over 110,000 clones. The sequenced sample consisted of PBMCs. Receptors were obtained from a male donor in good health and CMV-seronegative. Each CDR3 is given with its conserved first and last residue. A D gene is named only where the DNA matches it firmly.

d_call,v_call,j_call,cdr3_nt,cdr3_aa
NA,TRBV19,TRBJ1-2,TGTGCCAGTAAATCCCTCCGGACTCACTTCAACTATGGCTACACCTTC,CASKSLRTHFNYGYTF
NA,TRBV5-1,TRBJ1-3,TGCGCCAGCAGCTTGGCCGGGAGAGGCGCTGGAGACACCATATATTTT,CASSLAGRGAGDTIYF
TRBD1,TRBV11-2,TRBJ2-2,TGTGCCAGCAGCTTAGTGACAGGGTCGACGGGGGAGCTGTTTTTT,CASSLVTGSTGELFF
NA,TRBV19,TRBJ1-4,TGTGCCAGTAGTATCGCCGAGAAACTGTTTTTT,CASSIAEKLFF
TRBD1,TRBV9,TRBJ2-7,TGTGCCAGCAGCTCTACCGGGACAGCTCCGGAGCAGTACTTC,CASSSTGTAPEQYF
TRBD2,TRBV9,TRBJ2-7,TGTGCCAGCAGCCGAGGGGTGACTAGCGGGGCTTACGAGCAGTACTTC,CASSRGVTSGAYEQYF
TRBD1,TRBV5-1,TRBJ1-1,TGCGCCAGCAGCCTGGGGGACAGCCCTGAAGCTTTCTTT,CASSLGDSPEAFF
NA,TRBV27,TRBJ1-1,TGTGCCAGCAGATATAACACTGAAGCTTTCTTT,CASRYNTEAFF
NA,TRBV28,TRBJ1-2,TGTGCCAGCAGCTTTGCGTCGTCCTATGGCTACACCTTC,CASSFASSYGYTF
NA,TRBV7-8,TRBJ1-5,TGTGCCAGCAGCTTAGGAGATTTTAGCAATCAGCCCCAGCATTTT,CASSLGDFSNQPQHF
NA,TRBV19,TRBJ1-1,TGTGCCAGTACCTTAATGGGGGGTTGGGGCACTGAAGCTTTCTTT,CASTLMGGWGTEAFF
NA,TRBV4-3,TRBJ2-7,TGCGCCAGCAGCCAAGAAGCGGGCTACGAGCAGTACTTC,CASSQEAGYEQYF
TRBD1,TRBV10-3,TRBJ1-3,TGTGCCATCAGTCGGACAGGCTCTGGAAACACCATATATTTT,CAISRTGSGNTIYF